A selection of T cell receptor beta chains follows, all from one sample in a study of cytomegalovirus exposure and HLA in healthy donors. The table came from immunoSEQ multiplex PCR; TCRdb's copy has only in-frame clones and leaves some out. The repertoire includes more than 85,000 clones, 80% to 90% of them detected once, and more than 0.95% sits in the top ten. Sequencing was done on a sample of PBMCs. Receptor source: a woman between 18 and 29 years old in good health and CMV-seronegative. CDR3s include the opening cysteine and the closing phenylalanine or tryptophan. Each record gives: V gene, D gene, J gene, clone size, CDR3 protein, CDR3 DNA. The D gene is left open where the match is weak. Not all rows give a size; the values are once, few, many and, for expanded clones, a class.

TRBV5-8	NA	TRBJ2-7	NA	CASSDRGTAGYEQYF	TGTGCCAGCAGCGACCGCGGGACTGCAGGCTACGAGCAGTACTTC
TRBV18	TRBD2	TRBJ2-1	NA	CASSPAGLAGGGEQFF	TGTGCCAGCTCACCGGCCGGACTAGCGGGAGGGGGTGAGCAGTTCTTC
TRBV14	NA	TRBJ1-3	NA	CASSQVTTFSGNTIYF	TGTGCCAGCAGCCAAGTAACAACCTTCTCTGGAAACACCATATATTTT
TRBV4-3	NA	TRBJ2-7	NA	CASSTRLGAHYEQYF	TGCGCCAGCAGCACCCGACTAGGGGCCCACTACGAGCAGTACTTC
TRBV16	TRBD1	TRBJ2-1	once	CASSHLTDRGNNEQFF	TGTGCCAGCAGCCATCTGACGGACAGGGGAAACAATGAGCAGTTCTTC
TRBV4-3	NA	TRBJ1-2	NA	CASSRGHSGSYGYTF	TGCGCCAGCAGCCGGGGACACTCCGGATCCTATGGCTACACCTTC
TRBV10-2	NA	TRBJ2-1	NA	CASSVSGTIYNEQFF	TGCGCCAGCAGTGTTTCCGGGACAATCTACAATGAGCAGTTCTTC
TRBV27	NA	TRBJ2-1	NA	CASIDQGSYNEQFF	TGTGCCAGCATCGACCAGGGCTCCTACAATGAGCAGTTCTTC
TRBV12-5	NA	TRBJ2-5	NA	CASGLGGAGETQYF	TGTGCTAGTGGTTTGGGCGGCGCGGGGGAGACCCAGTACTTC
TRBV9	TRBD1	TRBJ1-6	NA	CASGQGGSPLHF	TGTGCCAGCGGACAGGGGGGTTCACCCCTCCACTTT
TRBV7-9	NA	TRBJ2-3	few	CASSLNYREASVTDTQYF	TGTGCCAGCAGCTTAAATTACAGGGAAGCCTCGGTCACAGATACGCAGTATTTT
TRBV5-5	NA	TRBJ1-6	NA	CASSLGGPGLKSSYNSPLHF	TGTGCCAGCAGCTTGGGTGGTCCGGGACTCAAGAGCTCCTATAATTCACCCCTCCACTTT
TRBV7-3	NA	TRBJ1-6	NA	CASSLLYNSPLHF	TGTGCCAGCAGCCTATTGTATAATTCACCCCTCCACTTT
TRBV15	NA	TRBJ1-1	NA	CATSRGIPRGNTEAFF	TGTGCCACCAGTCGTGGGATCCCACGGGGGAACACTGAAGCTTTCTTT
TRBV7-3	NA	TRBJ2-3	NA	CASSLLAVSTDTQYF	TGTGCCAGCAGCTTACTGGCAGTTAGCACAGATACGCAGTATTTT
TRBV5-1	TRBD1	TRBJ2-7	NA	CASSLGTWTGGDEQYF	TGCGCCAGCAGCTTGGGGACGTGGACAGGGGGCGACGAGCAGTACTTC
TRBV4-3	NA	TRBJ2-6	once	CASSQDSGGGANVLTF	TGCGCCAGCAGCCAAGATTCGGGTGGTGGGGCCAACGTCCTGACTTTC
TRBV28	TRBD1	TRBJ1-5	NA	CASSLRTGGQPQHF	TGTGCCAGCAGTTTAAGGACAGGGGGTCAGCCCCAGCATTTT
TRBV4-2	TRBD2	TRBJ2-7	NA	CASSQEIAGGRYEQYF	TGTGCCAGCAGCCAAGAGATAGCGGGAGGAAGGTACGAGCAGTACTTC
TRBV18	NA	TRBJ2-1	once	CASSPYLAGGRYNEQFF	TGTGCCAGCTCACCGTACCTGGCAGGGGGGAGATACAATGAGCAGTTCTTC
TRBV7-6	NA	TRBJ2-1	NA	CASSLGGFSSYNEQFF	TGTGCCAGCAGCTTAGGAGGGTTTAGCTCCTACAATGAGCAGTTCTTC
TRBV7-3	TRBD2	TRBJ2-1	NA	CASSLSGTNYNEQFF	TGTGCCAGCAGCTTAAGTGGGACTAACTACAATGAGCAGTTCTTC
TRBV28	TRBD1	TRBJ2-3	NA	CASSHRQGGSTDTQYF	TGTGCCAGCAGCCATCGACAGGGGGGGAGCACAGATACGCAGTATTTT
TRBV11-2	TRBD2	TRBJ2-7	once	CASSPHPGLVIREQYF	TGTGCCAGCAGCCCCCACCCGGGACTAGTTATACGCGAGCAGTACTTC
TRBV25-1	NA	TRBJ1-6	NA	CASSEYKGANSPLHF	TGTGCCAGCAGTGAATACAAGGGAGCTAATTCACCCCTCCACTTT
TRBV6-4	TRBD1	TRBJ1-5	few	CASSDGTGNQPQHF	TGTGCCAGCAGTGACGGGACAGGGAATCAGCCCCAGCATTTT
TRBV6-6	TRBD1	TRBJ2-1	NA	CASSYSDRGAHNEQFF	TGTGCCAGCAGTTACTCGGACAGGGGAGCCCACAATGAGCAGTTCTTC
TRBV2	TRBD1	TRBJ2-5	NA	CASREDREETQYF	TGTGCCAGCAGGGAGGACAGGGAAGAGACCCAGTACTTC
TRBV7-5	NA	TRBJ2-7	NA	CARSLLRGGQGYSYEQYF	TGTGCCAGAAGCTTATTAAGGGGAGGACAGGGGTACTCCTACGAGCAGTACTTC
TRBV27	TRBD2	TRBJ2-3	NA	CASSSWAAGGRVDTQYF	TGTGCCAGCAGTTCGTGGGCCGCGGGGGGGCGGGTAGATACGCAGTATTTT
TRBV2	TRBD1	TRBJ2-2	NA	CASSPDRVTGELFF	TGTGCCAGCAGCCCTGACAGGGTCACCGGGGAGCTGTTTTTT
TRBV5-1	NA	TRBJ2-5	NA	CASSGGGETQYF	TGCGCCAGCAGCGGGGGCGGGGAGACCCAGTACTTC
TRBV7-3	TRBD2	TRBJ2-2	NA	CASSLRASGGANTGELFF	TGTGCCAGCAGCTTAAGGGCTAGCGGGGGGGCCAACACCGGGGAGCTGTTTTTT
TRBV6-1	NA	TRBJ2-5	NA	CASNFRPGEQYF	TGTGCCAGCAATTTCCGGCCCGGGGAGCAGTACTTC
TRBV6-4	TRBD1	TRBJ2-7	NA	CASSGDRGREQYF	TGTGCCAGCAGTGGGGACAGGGGACGCGAGCAGTACTTC
TRBV7-9	NA	TRBJ1-1	NA	CASSPPRIGSLGNEAFF	TGTGCCAGCAGTCCCCCTAGGATAGGGAGCCTGGGTAATGAAGCTTTCTTT
TRBV29-1	TRBD1	TRBJ2-3	NA	CSVELFPGQGVRRGDTQYF	TGCAGCGTTGAACTATTCCCGGGACAGGGTGTAAGGAGGGGAGATACGCAGTATTTT
TRBV7-6	NA	TRBJ1-2	NA	CASSLVVTSTDGYTF	TGTGCCAGCAGCTTAGTCGTAACGTCTACCGATGGCTACACCTTC
TRBV9	TRBD1	TRBJ2-7	few	CASSEGQEYYEQYF	TGTGCCAGCAGCGAGGGACAGGAATACTACGAGCAGTACTTC
TRBV5-1	NA	TRBJ2-7	NA	CASRTGSANYEQYF	TGCGCCAGCCGAACAGGGTCCGCTAACTACGAGCAGTACTTC
TRBV11-2	NA	TRBJ2-2	NA	CASSLSGDSFPNTGELFF	TGTGCCAGCAGCTTAAGTGGTGACTCCTTCCCGAACACCGGGGAGCTGTTTTTT
TRBV5-1	NA	TRBJ2-7	NA	CASSLTAYEQYF	TGCGCCAGCAGCTTGACAGCCTACGAGCAGTACTTC
TRBV28	TRBD2	TRBJ2-1	NA	CASSKLAGGPNEQFF	TGTGCCAGCAGTAAACTAGCGGGAGGCCCCAATGAGCAGTTCTTC
TRBV6-1	NA	TRBJ1-1	NA	CASSEAEAGRNTEAFF	TGTGCCAGCAGTGAAGCTGAAGCAGGCCGGAACACTGAAGCTTTCTTT
TRBV27	NA	TRBJ1-2	NA	CASSLDRTTYGYTF	TGTGCCAGCAGTCTCGACAGGACCACGTATGGCTACACCTTC
TRBV7-9	NA	TRBJ1-4	NA	CSSSFPTPDEKLFF	TGTTCCAGCAGCTTTCCTACCCCCGATGAAAAACTGTTTTTT
TRBV11-2	TRBD2	TRBJ2-1	NA	CASSLVRTSGGKNNEQFF	TGTGCCAGCAGCTTAGTCCGGACTAGCGGGGGAAAGAACAATGAGCAGTTCTTC
TRBV7-9	NA	TRBJ2-7	NA	CASSLRGLGDEQYF	TGTGCCAGCAGCCTCAGGGGTTTGGGGGACGAGCAGTACTTC